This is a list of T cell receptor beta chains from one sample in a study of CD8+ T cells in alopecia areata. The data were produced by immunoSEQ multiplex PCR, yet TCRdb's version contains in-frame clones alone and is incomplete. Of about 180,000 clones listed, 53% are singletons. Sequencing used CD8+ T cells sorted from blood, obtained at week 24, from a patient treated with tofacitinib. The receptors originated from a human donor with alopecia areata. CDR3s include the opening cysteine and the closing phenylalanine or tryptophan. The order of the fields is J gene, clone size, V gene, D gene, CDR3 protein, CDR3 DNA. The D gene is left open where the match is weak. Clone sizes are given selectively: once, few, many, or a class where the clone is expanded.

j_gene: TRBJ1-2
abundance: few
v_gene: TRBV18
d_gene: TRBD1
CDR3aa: CASSEPTGDGYTF
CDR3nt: TGTGCCAGCTCCGAACCGACAGGGGACGGCTACACCTTC

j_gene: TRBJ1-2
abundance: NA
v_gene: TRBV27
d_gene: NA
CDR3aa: CASRSVSLDGYTF
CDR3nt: TGTGCCAGCCGATCCGTGAGTTTGGACGGCTACACCTTC

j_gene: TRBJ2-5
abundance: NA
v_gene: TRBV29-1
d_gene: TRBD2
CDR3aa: CSVVAGDNQETQYF
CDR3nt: TGCAGCGTTGTAGCGGGGGACAACCAAGAGACCCAGTACTTC

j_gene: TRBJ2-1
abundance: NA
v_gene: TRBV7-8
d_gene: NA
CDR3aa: CASSDGPYNEQFF
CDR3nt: TGTGCCAGCAGCGATGGACCCTACAATGAGCAGTTCTTC

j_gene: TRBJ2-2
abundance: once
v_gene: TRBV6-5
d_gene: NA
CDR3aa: CAISARGTGELFF
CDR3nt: TGTGCCATCAGCGCGCGGGGCACCGGGGAGCTGTTTTTT

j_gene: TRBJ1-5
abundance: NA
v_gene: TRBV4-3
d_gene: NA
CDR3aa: CASSQDRNQPQHF
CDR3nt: TGCGCCAGCAGCCAAGATCGAAATCAGCCCCAGCATTTT

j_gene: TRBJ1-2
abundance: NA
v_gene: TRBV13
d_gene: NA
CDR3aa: CASSLLSGSNGYTF
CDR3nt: TGTGCCAGCAGCTTATTGTCGGGGTCGAATGGCTACACCTTC

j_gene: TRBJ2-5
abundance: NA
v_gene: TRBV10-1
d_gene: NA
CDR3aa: CASSESDGRDETQYF
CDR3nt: TGCGCCAGCAGTGAGTCTGACGGCAGGGATGAGACCCAGTACTTC

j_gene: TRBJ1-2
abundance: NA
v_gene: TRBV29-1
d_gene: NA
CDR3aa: CSVDAGRGYTF
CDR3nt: TGCAGCGTTGACGCAGGTCGCGGCTACACCTTC

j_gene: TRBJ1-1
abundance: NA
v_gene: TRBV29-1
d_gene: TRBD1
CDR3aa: CSVERDSEAFF
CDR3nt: TGCAGCGTTGAACGGGACAGTGAAGCTTTCTTT

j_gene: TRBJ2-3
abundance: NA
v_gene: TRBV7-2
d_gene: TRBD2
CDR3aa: CASSLIAGGRMDTQYF
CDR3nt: TGTGCCAGCAGCCTAATAGCGGGGGGGCGGATGGATACGCAGTATTTT

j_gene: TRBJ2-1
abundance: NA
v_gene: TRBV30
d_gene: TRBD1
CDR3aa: CAWSVTGGGEQFF
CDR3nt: TGTGCCTGGAGTGTAACAGGGGGCGGTGAGCAGTTCTTC

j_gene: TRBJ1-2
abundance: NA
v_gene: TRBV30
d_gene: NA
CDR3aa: CAWSNDPTDPYGYTF
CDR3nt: TGTGCCTGGAGTAACGATCCGACCGACCCCTATGGCTACACCTTC

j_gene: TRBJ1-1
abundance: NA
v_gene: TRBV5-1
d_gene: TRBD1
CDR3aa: CASSLRGQGAIGNTEAFF
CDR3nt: TGCGCCAGCAGCTTAAGGGGACAGGGGGCGATCGGGAACACTGAAGCTTTCTTT

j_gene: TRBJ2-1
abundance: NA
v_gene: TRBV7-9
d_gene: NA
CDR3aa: CASSQSWRESTNEQFF
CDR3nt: TGTGCCAGCAGCCAATCGTGGAGGGAATCGACAAATGAGCAGTTCTTC

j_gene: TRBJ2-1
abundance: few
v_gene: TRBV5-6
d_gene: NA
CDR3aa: CASSQDLGSVLDNEQFF
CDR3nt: TGTGCCAGCAGCCAGGATCTAGGGAGCGTCCTGGACAATGAGCAGTTCTTC

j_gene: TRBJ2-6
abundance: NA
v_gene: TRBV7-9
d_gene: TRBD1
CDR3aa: CASSGWDRDNSGANVLTF
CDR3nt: TGTGCCAGCAGCGGATGGGACAGAGATAACTCTGGGGCCAACGTCCTGACTTTC

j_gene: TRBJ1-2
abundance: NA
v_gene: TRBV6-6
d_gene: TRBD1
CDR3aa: CASSPIQGIDYGYTF
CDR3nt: TGTGCCAGCAGTCCCATACAGGGGATCGACTATGGCTACACCTTC

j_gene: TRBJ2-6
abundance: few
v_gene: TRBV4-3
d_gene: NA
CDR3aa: CASSQSSSGANVLTF
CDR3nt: TGCGCCAGCAGCCAAAGTAGCTCTGGGGCCAACGTCCTGACTTTC

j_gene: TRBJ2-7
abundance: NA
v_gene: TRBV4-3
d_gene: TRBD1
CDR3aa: CASSQGQGDYEQYF
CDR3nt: TGCGCCAGCAGCCAAGGACAGGGTGACTACGAGCAGTACTTC

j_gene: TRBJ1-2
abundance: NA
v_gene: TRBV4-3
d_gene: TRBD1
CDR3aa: CASSQVGEGGSGGYTF
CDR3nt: TGCGCCAGCAGCCAAGTGGGAGAAGGGGGCTCCGGAGGCTACACCTTC

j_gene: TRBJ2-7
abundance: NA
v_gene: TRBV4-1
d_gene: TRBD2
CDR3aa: CASSHSSGGSYEQYF
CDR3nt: TGCGCCAGCAGCCACTCTAGCGGGGGCTCCTACGAGCAGTACTTC

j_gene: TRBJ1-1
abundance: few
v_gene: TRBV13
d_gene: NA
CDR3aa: CASSHRNTEAFF
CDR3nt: TGTGCCAGCAGCCACCGGAACACTGAAGCTTTCTTT

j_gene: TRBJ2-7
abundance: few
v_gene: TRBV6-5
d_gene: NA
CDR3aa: CASRTASYEQYF
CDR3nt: TGTGCCAGCCGGACAGCCTCCTACGAGCAGTACTTC

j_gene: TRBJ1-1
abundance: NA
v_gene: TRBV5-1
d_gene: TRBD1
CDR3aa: CASYPGQGTMNTEAFF
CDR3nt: TGCGCCAGTTATCCGGGACAGGGGACGATGAACACTGAAGCTTTCTTT

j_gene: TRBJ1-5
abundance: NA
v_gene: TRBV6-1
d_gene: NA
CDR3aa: CASQGSYINQPQHF
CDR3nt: TGTGCCAGCCAGGGCAGCTATATTAATCAGCCCCAGCATTTT

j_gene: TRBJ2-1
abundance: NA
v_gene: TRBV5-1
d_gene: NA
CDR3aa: CASSLRAGASSYNEQFF
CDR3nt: TGCGCCAGCAGCCTGCGGGCAGGAGCCTCCTCCTACAATGAGCAGTTCTTC

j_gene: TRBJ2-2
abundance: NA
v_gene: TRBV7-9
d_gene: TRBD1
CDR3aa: CASSGIGTGVTGELFF
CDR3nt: TGTGCCAGCAGCGGGATAGGGACAGGAGTTACCGGGGAGCTGTTTTTT

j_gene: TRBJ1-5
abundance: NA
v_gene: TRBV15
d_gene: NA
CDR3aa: CATSRDQAPGPQHF
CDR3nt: TGTGCCACCAGCAGAGATCAGGCCCCAGGGCCCCAGCATTTT

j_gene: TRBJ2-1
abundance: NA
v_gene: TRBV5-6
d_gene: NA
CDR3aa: CASSLAEGGAYNEQFF
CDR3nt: TGTGCCAGCAGCTTGGCGGAAGGCGGTGCCTACAATGAGCAGTTCTTC

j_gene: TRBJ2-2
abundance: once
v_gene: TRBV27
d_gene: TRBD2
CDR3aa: CASSFKAGEYTGELFF
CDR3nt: TGTGCCAGCAGTTTCAAGGCGGGGGAGTACACCGGGGAGCTGTTTTTT

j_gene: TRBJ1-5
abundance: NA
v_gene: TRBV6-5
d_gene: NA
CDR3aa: CASSLTDSNQPQHF
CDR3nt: TGTGCCAGCAGTTTGACGGATAGCAATCAGCCCCAGCATTTT

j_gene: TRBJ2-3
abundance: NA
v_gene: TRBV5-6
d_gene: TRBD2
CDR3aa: CASSLAGGLDTQYF
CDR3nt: TGTGCCAGCAGCTTGGCGGGGGGGCTTGATACGCAGTATTTT

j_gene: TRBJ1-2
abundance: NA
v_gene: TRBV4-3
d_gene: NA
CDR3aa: CASSQAAGDIYGYTF
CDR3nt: TGCGCCAGCAGCCAAGCGGCAGGGGACATCTATGGCTACACCTTC

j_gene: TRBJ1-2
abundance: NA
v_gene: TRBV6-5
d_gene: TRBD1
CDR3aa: CASSYSGQGHYTF
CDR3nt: TGTGCCAGCAGTTACTCGGGACAGGGCCACTACACCTTC

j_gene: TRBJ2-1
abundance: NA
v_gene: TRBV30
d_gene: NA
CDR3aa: CAWSVIRYNEQFF
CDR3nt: TGTGCCTGGAGTGTGATCCGATACAATGAGCAGTTCTTC

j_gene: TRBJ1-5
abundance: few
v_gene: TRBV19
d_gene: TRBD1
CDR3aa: CASSPSDGGQGPQHF
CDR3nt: TGTGCCAGTAGTCCCTCCGACGGGGGACAGGGGCCCCAGCATTTT

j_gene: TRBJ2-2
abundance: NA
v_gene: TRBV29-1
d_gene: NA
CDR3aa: CSGWGGDTGELFF
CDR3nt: TGCAGCGGGTGGGGGGGCGACACCGGGGAGCTGTTTTTT

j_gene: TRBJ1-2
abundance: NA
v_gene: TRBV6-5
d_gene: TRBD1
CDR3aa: CASSSDRVGGYGYTF
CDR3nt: TGTGCCAGCAGCTCTGACAGGGTCGGCGGCTATGGCTACACCTTC

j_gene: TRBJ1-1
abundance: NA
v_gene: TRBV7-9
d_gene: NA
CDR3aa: CASSLVGAAEAFF
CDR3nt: TGTGCCAGCAGCTTAGTTGGGGCCGCTGAAGCTTTCTTT

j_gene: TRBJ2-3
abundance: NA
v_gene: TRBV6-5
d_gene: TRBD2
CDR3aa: CASSYSGTSLDTQYF
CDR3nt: TGTGCCAGCAGTTACTCAGGGACTAGTCTAGATACGCAGTATTTT

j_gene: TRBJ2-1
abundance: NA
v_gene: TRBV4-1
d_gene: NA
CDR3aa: CASSQEAETGYDEQFF
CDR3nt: TGCGCCAGCAGCCAAGAAGCAGAGACTGGCTACGATGAGCAGTTCTTC

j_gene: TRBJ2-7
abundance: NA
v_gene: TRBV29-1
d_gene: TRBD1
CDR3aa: CSVEGGTGTYEQYF
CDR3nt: TGCAGCGTTGAAGGAGGGACAGGAACCTACGAGCAGTACTTC

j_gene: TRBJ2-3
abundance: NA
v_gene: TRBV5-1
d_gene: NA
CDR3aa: CASSLAGGQRADTQYF
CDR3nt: TGCGCCAGCAGCTTGGCCGGAGGACAGAGGGCAGATACGCAGTATTTT

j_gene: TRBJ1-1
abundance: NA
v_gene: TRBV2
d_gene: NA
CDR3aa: CASSGAEDLNTEAFF
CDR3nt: TGTGCCAGCAGTGGAGCCGAAGACTTGAACACTGAAGCTTTCTTT

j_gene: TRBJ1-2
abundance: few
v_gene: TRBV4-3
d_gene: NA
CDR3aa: CASSQDRVVVNYGYTF
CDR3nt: TGCGCCAGCAGCCAAGACAGGGTAGTAGTAAACTATGGCTACACCTTC

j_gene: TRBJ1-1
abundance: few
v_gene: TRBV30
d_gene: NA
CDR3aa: CAWSLGATNTEAFF
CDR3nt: TGTGCCTGGAGCTTGGGGGCAACGAACACTGAAGCTTTCTTT

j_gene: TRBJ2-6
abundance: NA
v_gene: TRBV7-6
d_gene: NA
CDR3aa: CASSLAQEGSGANVLTF
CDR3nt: TGTGCCAGCAGCTTAGCTCAGGAGGGCTCTGGGGCCAACGTCCTGACTTTC

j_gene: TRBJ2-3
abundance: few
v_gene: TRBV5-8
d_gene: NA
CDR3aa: CASSLGMLAQYF
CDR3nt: TGTGCCAGCAGCTTGGGGATGTTGGCGCAGTATTTT

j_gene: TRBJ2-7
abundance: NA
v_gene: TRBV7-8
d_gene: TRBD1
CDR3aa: CASSARDRGANEQYF
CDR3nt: TGTGCCAGCAGCGCTCGGGACAGGGGAGCGAACGAGCAGTACTTC

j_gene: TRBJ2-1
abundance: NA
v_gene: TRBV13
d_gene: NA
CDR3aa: CASSLSVEQFF
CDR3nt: TGTGCCAGCAGCCTCTCGGTTGAGCAGTTCTTC

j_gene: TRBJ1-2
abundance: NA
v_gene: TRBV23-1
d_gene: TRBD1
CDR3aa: CASSQDRGNYGYTF
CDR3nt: TGCGCCAGCAGTCAAGACAGGGGCAACTATGGCTACACCTTC